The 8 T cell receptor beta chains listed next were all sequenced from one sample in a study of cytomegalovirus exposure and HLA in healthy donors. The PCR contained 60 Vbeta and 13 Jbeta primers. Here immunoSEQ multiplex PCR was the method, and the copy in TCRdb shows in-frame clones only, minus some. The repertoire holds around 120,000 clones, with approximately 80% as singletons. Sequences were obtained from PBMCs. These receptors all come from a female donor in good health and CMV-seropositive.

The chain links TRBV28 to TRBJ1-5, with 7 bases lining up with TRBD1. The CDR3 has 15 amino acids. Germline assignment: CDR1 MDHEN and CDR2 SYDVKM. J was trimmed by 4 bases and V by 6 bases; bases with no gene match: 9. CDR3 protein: CASSPGGQSNQPQHF. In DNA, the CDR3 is TGTGCCAGCAGCCCAGGGGGGCAATCTAATCAGCCCCAGCATTTT.

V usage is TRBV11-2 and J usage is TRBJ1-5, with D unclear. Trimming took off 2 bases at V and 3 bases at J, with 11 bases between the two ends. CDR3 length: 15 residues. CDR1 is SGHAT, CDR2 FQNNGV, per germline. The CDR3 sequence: CASSLSGPNNQPQHF. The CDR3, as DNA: TGTGCCAGCAGCTTATCAGGCCCTAACAATCAGCCCCAGCATTTT.

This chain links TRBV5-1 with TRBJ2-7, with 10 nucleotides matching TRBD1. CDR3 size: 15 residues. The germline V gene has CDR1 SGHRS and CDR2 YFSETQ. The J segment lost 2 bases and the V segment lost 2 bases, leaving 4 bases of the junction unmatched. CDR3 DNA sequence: TGCGCCAGCAGCTTAGACGACAGGGGGCCCTACGAGCAGTACTTC. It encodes CASSLDDRGPYEQYF.

CDR3 nucleotides: TGCGCCAGCAGCCTGGGGGGGCTAGATGGCTACACCTTC. It specifies CASSLGGLDGYTF. The V gene is TRBV5-1, the J gene TRBJ1-2; D might be TRBD1 (6 bases). The CDR3 consists of 13 residues. Trimming cost V 4 bases and J 6 bases, with 13 bases left between them. Germline CDR1 reads SGHRS; CDR2 reads YFSETQ.

The CDR3 bases are TGTGCCAGCAGCCATAACCTAGGGACAGGGGTGGAAGAGACCCAGTACTTC. Translating it yields CASSHNLGTGVEETQYF. This sequence joins TRBV7-2 and TRBJ2-5; 10 bases line up with TRBD1. CDR1 is SGHTA, CDR2 FQGNSA, per germline. The V and J ends lost 5 bases and 3 bases, in that order; junction bases with no gene match: 12. The CDR3 is made up of 17 amino acids.

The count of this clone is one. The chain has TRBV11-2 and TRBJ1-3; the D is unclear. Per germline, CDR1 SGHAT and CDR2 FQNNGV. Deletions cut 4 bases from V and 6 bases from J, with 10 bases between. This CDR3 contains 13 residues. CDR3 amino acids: CASSSWPLNTIYF. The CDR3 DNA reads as TGTGCCAGCAGCTCCTGGCCATTAAACACCATATATTTT.

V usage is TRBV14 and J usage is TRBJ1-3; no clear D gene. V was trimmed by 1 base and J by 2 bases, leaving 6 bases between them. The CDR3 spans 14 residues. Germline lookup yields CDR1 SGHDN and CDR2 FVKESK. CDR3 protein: CASSQVTPGNTIYF. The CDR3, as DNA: TGTGCCAGCAGCCAAGTTACACCTGGAAACACCATATATTTT.

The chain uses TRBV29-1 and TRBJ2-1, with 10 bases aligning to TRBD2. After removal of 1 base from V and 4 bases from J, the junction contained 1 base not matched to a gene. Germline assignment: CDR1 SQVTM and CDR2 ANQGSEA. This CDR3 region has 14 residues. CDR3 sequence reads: CSVEGTSGYNEQFF. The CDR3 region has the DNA TGCAGCGTTGAAGGGACTAGCGGATACAATGAGCAGTTCTTC.